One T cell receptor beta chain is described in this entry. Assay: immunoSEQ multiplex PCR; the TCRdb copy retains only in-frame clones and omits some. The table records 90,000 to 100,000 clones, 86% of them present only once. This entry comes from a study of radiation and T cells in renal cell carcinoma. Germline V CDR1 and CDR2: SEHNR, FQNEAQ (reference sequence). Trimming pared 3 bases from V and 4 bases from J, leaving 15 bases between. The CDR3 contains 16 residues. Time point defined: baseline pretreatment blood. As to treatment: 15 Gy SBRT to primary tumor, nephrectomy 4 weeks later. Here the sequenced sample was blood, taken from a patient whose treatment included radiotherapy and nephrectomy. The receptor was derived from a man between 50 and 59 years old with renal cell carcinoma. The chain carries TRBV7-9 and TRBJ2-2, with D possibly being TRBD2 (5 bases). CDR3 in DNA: TGTGCCAGCAGCTTTAGCGATGGGTCGGGCACCGGGGAGCTGTTTTTT. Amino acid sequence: CASSFSDGSGTGELFF.